This T cell receptor beta chain appears in the sequencing data of a study of cytomegalovirus exposure and HLA in healthy donors (dated by TCRdb to the late 2010s). For context, the study as a whole: According to a later analysis, the 110 or so validation repertoires were produced on the same platform as the roughly 720 repertoires of the first cohort. The aim of the study was to test whether cataloging public T cell receptors could identify signatures of past pathogen exposure. Along with the approximately 600-subject first cohort, a separate validation cohort of over a hundred different subjects was used. The study combined high-throughput TCR immunosequencing, statistical association of individual TCRs with disease status, and machine learning to predict cytomegalovirus infection status.

Separate from the approximately 700-subject first cohort, the validation cohort of roughly 120 subjects was the group to which the donors belonged. Summary of the overall study and its limitations: Cytomegalovirus status was reported to be diagnosed by the classifier with high specificity and sensitivity in both the original and validation cohorts. According to the authors, the approach could potentially be generalized to other disease states and immunological phenotypes. In vitro tests confirmed that a few of the cytomegalovirus-associated TCR beta chains recognize cytomegalovirus antigens. A later analysis had no HLA typing for the validation cohort, so co-occurrence there was scored across all 130 or so repertoires. In a later analysis, TCRs clustered in the first cohort were found to also tend to co-occur in the roughly 120 validation repertoires, with 94% of cluster scores above 0. The study gave a list of around 170 TCR beta chains associated with cytomegalovirus. Most TCR sequences were observed very rarely across donors, whereas some public TCRs were present in many individuals.

V trim: 6 bases; J trim: 7 bases; unmatched bases: 11. CDR1 SGHTA and CDR2 FQGNSA are derived from the germline V gene. Counted from cysteine to phenylalanine, this CDR3 has 14 amino acids. The kept DNA is CDR3 alone, 42 bases in frame from the first base. With respect to this clone: Its antigen specificity is not known. Within one base of it there is no much larger clone, and no base qualities were kept.

Libraries were prepared through the immunoSEQ multiplex PCR assay. Per the source publication's procedure: A statistical classification framework was built for diagnosing cytomegalovirus status from the catalog of TCR beta chain sequences. This immuneACCESS table, as held by TCRdb, lists in-frame sequences with V and J called but not all clones. Of the missing ones, under half trace to an unresolved V gene in checked studies; the others have no known cause. V and J calls and clone size are copied from that table; D and trimming were computed from the DNA. Within this sample are over 150,000 clones, with 91% of them counted one time only. The top ten constitute around 3% of the sample.

Sequencing used PBMCs. This clonotype was sampled from a woman aged 18-30 years in good health and CMV-seropositive. The chain employs TRBV7-2 and TRBJ2-7, and 8 junction bases match TRBD1. The sequenced DNA is TGTGCCAGCAGTCGCGCCGGGACAGGACAAGAGCAGTACTTC. Its product reads: CASSRAGTGQEQYF.